One sample yielded the 19 T cell receptor beta chains listed below, sequenced in a study of OX40 agonist ivuxolimab in advanced cancers. Clones were read by immunoSEQ multiplex PCR, and TCRdb kept only the in-frame ones, dropping some. The table has about 88,000 clones, around nine tenths seen once. This sample comprised CD4+ or CD8+ T cells sorted from blood, obtained in a trial of the OX40 agonist ivuxolimab. These receptors all stem from an adult with an advanced solid tumor such as melanoma, head and neck, liver or kidney cancer.

J is TRBJ1-2 and V is TRBV30; no reliable D call. The germline V and J ends were trimmed by 3 bases and 5 bases, with 10 bases remaining between them. The CDR3 has 12 amino acids. CDR1 is GTSNPN, CDR2 SVGIG, per germline (reference sequence). CDR3 DNA sequence: TGTGCCTGGAGGCCCCCGGGATATGGCTACACCTTC. It is translated as CAWRPPGYGYTF.

J is TRBJ2-5 and V is TRBV2; 14 nucleotides agree with TRBD2. The CDR3 totals 16 residues. The germline V gene has CDR1 SNHLY and CDR2 FYNNEI. Trimming at V came to 5 bases and at J to 5 bases, leaving 7 bases not matched to a gene. DNA of the CDR3: TGTGCCAGCAGTCCGAGGACTAGCGGGAGGAGGGAGACCCAGTACTTC. The encoded protein is CASSPRTSGRRETQYF.

The rearrangement joins TRBV7-2 to TRBJ2-2; 10 nucleotides agree with TRBD2. The V segment lost 5 bases and the J segment 4 bases; nucleotides outside the gene matches: 7. Germline-derived CDR1 and CDR2 are SGHTA and FQGNSA. The CDR3 sequence is 16 residues long. CDR3 sequence reads: CASSKSGGASTGELFF. DNA for the CDR3: TGTGCCAGCAGCAAAAGCGGGGGGGCCTCCACCGGGGAGCTGTTTTTT.

The chain recombines TRBV4-1 with TRBJ2-5; the match to TRBD2 covers 10 bases. The J call may be faulty, since TRBJ2-7 better matches the DNA end. The CDR3 extends over 15 amino acids. Germline CDR1 and CDR2: MGHRA and YSYEKL. The CDR3: CASSQGERGGYEQYF. The CDR3 DNA sequence: TGCGCCAGCAGCCAAGGAGAGCGGGGGGGCTACGAGCAGTACTTC.

In this sample, this clone turned up a few times. The chain employs TRBV5-1 and TRBJ2-7; the D is unclear. The length of the CDR3 is 15 residues. V lost 0 bases and J lost 5, with 15 bases in between. Germline V gives CDR1 SGHRS, CDR2 YFSETQ. CDR3 nucleotides: TGCGCCAGCAGCTTGGCATTAGGATTAGTCCACGAGCAGTACTTC. This gives the protein CASSLALGLVHEQYF.

The V gene is TRBV5-1, the J gene TRBJ2-3, with D perhaps TRBD1 or TRBD2 (6 bases each). Per germline, CDR1 SGHRS and CDR2 YFSETQ. The CDR3 loop spans 15 amino acids. V dropped 4 bases and J dropped 1 base, with 13 bases sitting between them. The CDR3 coding sequence is TGCGCCAGCAGCCCGGGGGCACCCGGCACAGATACGCAGTATTTT. Protein product: CASSPGAPGTDTQYF.

In its sample, this clone was seen a few times. V is TRBV6-5 and J is TRBJ2-7; unclear D gene. CDR1 MNHEY and CDR2 SVGAGI come from the germline V gene. The CDR3 is 12 residues long. With 5 bases removed from V and 3 bases from J, the gap between germline ends came to 8 bases. The CDR3, as DNA: TGTGCCAGCAGTCGGCAAGGCTACGAGCAGTACTTC. Amino acid sequence: CASSRQGYEQYF.

This chain's CDR3 is CSAERGTGAYNEQFF. CDR3 in DNA: TGCAGCGCCGAGAGGGGGACAGGGGCCTACAATGAGCAGTTCTTC. This sequence joins TRBV29-1 and TRBJ2-1, with 10 bases identical to TRBD1. Germline CDR1 SQVTM, CDR2 ANQGSEA. Germline trimming cut 7 bases from V and 2 bases from J; bases unmatched to any gene: 8. The CDR3 consists of 15 residues.

The rearrangement links TRBV15 to TRBJ2-7, with 10 bases matching TRBD1. Per the germline V gene, CDR1 is LNHNV and CDR2 is YYDKDF (reference sequence). J was trimmed by 4 bases and V by 3 bases; bases with no gene match: 9. The CDR3 has 16 residues. CDR3 coding DNA: TGTGCCACCAGCAGGCTGGGACAGGGGTACGGGTACGAGCAGTACTTC. Protein: CATSRLGQGYGYEQYF.

This chain links TRBV10-1 with TRBJ2-3; possibly TRBD1 for D (6 bases). Germline loops: CDR1 WNHNN, CDR2 SYGVQD (reference sequence). V lost 3 bases and J 0 bases, leaving 7 bases between the germline ends. The CDR3 sequence is 14 residues long. The DNA for the CDR3 is TGCGCCAGCAGTGAAACAGGGAGCACAGATACGCAGTATTTT. As protein: CASSETGSTDTQYF.

The chain couples TRBV4-3 to TRBJ2-7, with D possibly matching TRBD2 (6 bases). CDR3 length: 15 residues. In germline, CDR1 is LGHNA, CDR2 YSLEER. V was clipped by 1 base and J by 6 bases, with 16 bases between them. The CDR3 loop reads CASSQVGSGATEQYF. In nucleotides, the CDR3 is TGCGCCAGCAGCCAAGTGGGTAGCGGAGCCACCGAGCAGTACTTC.

This chain uses TRBV6-6 with TRBJ2-7, with a tentative D call TRBD1 (6 bases). The V and J ends lost 4 bases and 1 base respectively, with 11 bases between them. Germline V gene lookup returns CDR1 MNHNY and CDR2 SVGAGI (reference sequence). The CDR3 runs to 14 residues. CDR3 DNA: TGTGCCAGCAGTTCCCATCAGGGGTCCTACGAGCAGTACTTC. It yields the protein CASSSHQGSYEQYF.

The rearrangement uses TRBV19 and TRBJ1-1; TRBD1 is a possible D gene (6 bases). V lost 5 bases and J lost 2, with 12 bases in between. Germline CDR1 LNHDA, CDR2 SQIVND (reference sequence). The CDR3 is made up of 14 amino acids. CDR3 region: CASSPGQPNTEAFF. The CDR3 DNA is TGTGCCAGTAGTCCGGGACAACCAAACACTGAAGCTTTCTTT.

The genes are TRBV7-3 and TRBJ2-5; 10 bases line up with TRBD1. Matching the DNA end better, TRBJ2-7 makes the J call doubtful. This CDR3 comprises 13 residues. Germline V gene lookup returns CDR1 SGHTA and CDR2 FQGTGA. The CDR3 DNA follows: TGTGCCAGCAGCTGGACAGGGGGCTACGAGCAGTACTTC. It specifies CASSWTGGYEQYF.

The V and J genes are TRBV19 and TRBJ2-3; TRBD2 matches 11 bases. There are 14 residues in the CDR3. Per the germline V gene, CDR1 is LNHDA and CDR2 is SQIVND (reference sequence). J was trimmed by 14 bases and V by 6 bases; bases with no gene match: 13. CDR3 region: CASRNGLAGGVGYF. DNA of the CDR3: TGTGCCAGTAGGAACGGACTAGCGGGCGGTGTCGGGTATTTT.

This clone came up a few times. The chain uses TRBV7-2 and TRBJ2-5; 7 bases fit TRBD2. This CDR3 is 15 amino acids long. V lost 5 bases, J lost 4 bases, and 10 bases stayed unmatched. CDR1 is SGHTA, CDR2 FQGNSA, per germline. The CDR3 loop reads CASSPRLAPGETQYF. CDR3 nucleotides: TGTGCCAGCAGCCCGCGACTAGCCCCTGGAGAGACCCAGTACTTC.

The chain carries TRBV15 and TRBJ2-3; 12 positions match TRBD2. Germline V gives CDR1 LNHNV, CDR2 YYDKDF (reference sequence). V dropped 0 bases and J dropped 2; count of bases not matched to a gene: 12. The CDR3 spans 20 residues. The CDR3 nucleotides read TGTGCCACCAGCAGAGATCCACTAGCGGGGGGCCTAGGGTACACAGATACGCAGTATTTT. Encoded protein: CATSRDPLAGGLGYTDTQYF.

Here the CDR3 reads CASSPGSGRVETQYF. In DNA, the CDR3 is TGCGCCAGCAGCCCGGGGAGCGGGAGGGTAGAGACCCAGTACTTC. The chain uses TRBV5-1 and TRBJ2-5, with 10 bases that match TRBD2. Germline CDR1 SGHRS, CDR2 YFSETQ. This CDR3 has 15 amino acids. V lost 4 bases and J lost 4; bases outside the gene matches: 7.

V is TRBV9 and J is TRBJ1-1, with D perhaps matching TRBD1 (6 bases). The V end was cut by 1 base, the J end by 4 bases, with 11 bases between. The CDR3 length is 14 residues. The germline V gene has CDR1 SGDLS and CDR2 YYNGEE. Here the CDR3 reads CASSVMGAGTEAFF. CDR3 DNA sequence: TGTGCCAGCAGCGTAATGGGGGCTGGCACTGAAGCTTTCTTT. Based on the CDR3 plus reference TRBV9 and TRBJ1-1, the full variable domain is DSGVTQTPKHLITATGQRVTLRCSPRSGDLSVYWYQQSLDQGLQFLIQYYNGEERAKGNILERFSAQQFPDLHSELNLSSLELGDSALYFCASSVMGAGTEAFFGQGTRLTVV.